This TCR beta chain was recovered during a study of vaccination effects on CD4 cells after COVID-19. Prior to sequencing, the ViraFEST assay stimulated PBMC with viral peptide pools, which expanded the antigen-specific CD4+ T cells. With approximately ten days of culture completed, CD4+ T cells were isolated. Vaccine administered to participants consisted of two doses of either BNT162b2 or mRNA-1273. CDR3 length: 17 residues. The trim removed 0 bases at V and 5 bases at J, leaving 12 bases unmatched. Germline CDR1 is LGHNT and CDR2 is FRNRAP. Sequenced by immunoSEQ multiplex PCR; TCRdb stores in-frame clones only, minus some. The sample holds 25,000 to 35,000 clones, more than 65% seen once. This clone is a singleton in its sample. Its specificity is not known.

Specimen: CD4+ T cells from PBMCs cultured with HCoV-229E spike peptides, collected after COVID-19 vaccination. The sequence came from a human donor who received a COVID-19 vaccine. The gene calls are TRBV12-5 and TRBJ1-2; TRBD1 matches 7 bases. CDR3 sequence reads: CASGLVLRGGTEYGYTF. The DNA of the CDR3 is TGTGCTAGTGGTTTGGTACTTAGAGGCGGGACAGAGTATGGCTACACCTTC.